These 21 T cell receptor beta chains were sequenced from one sample in a study of blood T cell repertoires in COVID-19. The repertoire was sequenced with immunoSEQ multiplex PCR; TCRdb's copy has only in-frame clones and lacks some. The repertoire holds about 110,000 clones, with 80% to 90% as singletons. Source material: peripheral blood. The receptors were gathered from a woman in her 70s with acute or convalescent COVID-19.

The V and J genes are TRBV5-1 and TRBJ2-1, with D maybe TRBD1 (6 bases). The germline CDR1 and CDR2 sequences are SGHRS and YFSETQ. The V end lost 4 bases, the J end lost 1 base, and 18 bases lay between the germline ends. This CDR3 contains 17 residues. The DNA for the CDR3 is TGCGCCAGCAGCCAGAGGGGGTTGAGGGATTCCTACAATGAGCAGTTCTTC. This translates into CASSQRGLRDSYNEQFF.

The chain couples TRBV30 to TRBJ1-5; D unclear. This CDR3 has 14 amino acids. Between the trimmed V and J ends, which lost 5 bases and 0 bases, there was a span of 11 bases. The germline gives CDR1 GTSNPN, CDR2 SVGIG (reference sequence). Written as DNA, the CDR3 is TGTGCCTGGGGGCGGCAGTATAGCAATCAGCCCCAGCATTTT. Translating it yields CAWGRQYSNQPQHF.

This clone was found once. CDR3 region: CASSHRGDYGYTF. DNA for the CDR3: TGTGCCAGCAGTCACAGGGGGGACTATGGCTACACCTTC. The V call is TRBV6-6, the J call TRBJ1-2, with TRBD1 identical over 8 bases. J was trimmed by 3 bases and V by 5 bases; bases with no gene match: 2. The CDR3 covers 13 residues. Per germline, CDR1 MNHNY and CDR2 SVGAGI (reference sequence).

This clone showed up just a few times. V gene TRBV7-9 combines with J gene TRBJ2-3, with 11 bases that match TRBD2. Germline V lookup: CDR1 SEHNR, CDR2 FQNEAQ (reference sequence). The CDR3 extends over 18 amino acids. Trimming took 0 bases from V and 1 from J; bases not matched to a gene: 6. The CDR3 reads CASSLARGTSGRTDTQYF. In DNA, the CDR3 is TGTGCCAGCAGCTTAGCGCGGGGGACTAGCGGTCGCACAGATACGCAGTATTTT.

The chain couples TRBV6-6 to TRBJ1-3; TRBD1 matches at 9 bases. CDR1 and CDR2 (germline): MNHNY, SVGAGI (reference sequence). V was pared by 7 bases and J by 1 base, with 11 bases of the junction left unmatched. The CDR3 is 17 residues long. The CDR3 reads CASTRGSGTGSGNTIYF. CDR3 in DNA: TGTGCCAGCACTCGCGGTTCCGGGACAGGGTCTGGAAACACCATATATTTT.

The chain combines TRBV5-1 with TRBJ2-7; 14 nucleotides agree with TRBD2. CDR3 length: 16 amino acids. V shed 0 bases, J shed 3 bases, and the junction held 2 bases outside the gene matches. In germline, CDR1 is SGHRS, CDR2 YFSETQ. CDR3 nucleotide sequence: TGCGCCAGCAGCTTGGGTGGGACTAGCGGGGGCTACGAGCAGTACTTC. This encodes CASSLGGTSGGYEQYF.

V usage is TRBV15 and J usage is TRBJ1-4, with 10 nucleotides matching TRBD1. This CDR3 comprises 15 residues. The germline gives CDR1 LNHNV, CDR2 YYDKDF (reference sequence). Trimming cost V 1 base and J 6 bases; bases outside gene matches: 2. DNA for the CDR3: TGTGCCACCAGCAGAGTGACAGGGGGCGATGAAAAACTGTTTTTT. Protein: CATSRVTGGDEKLFF.

This chain links TRBV5-1 with TRBJ2-7, with 8 bases fitting TRBD2. This CDR3 contains 16 residues. V trimming: 2 bases; J trimming: 1 base; junction bases outside the gene matches: 8. Germline CDR1 reads SGHRS; CDR2 reads YFSETQ. CDR3 DNA sequence: TGCGCCAGCAGCTTCGGTGTGGGCGGGAGGTCCTACGAGCAGTACTTC. This gives the protein CASSFGVGGRSYEQYF.

The genes are TRBV29-1 and TRBJ2-3; D unresolved. CDR3 length: 11 amino acids. Germline V lookup: CDR1 SQVTM, CDR2 ANQGSEA. The germline V and J ends were trimmed by 4 bases and 4 bases, with 6 bases remaining between them. CDR3 DNA: TGCAGCGTTGCGTCCTCAGATACGCAGTATTTT. It translates to CSVASSDTQYF.

The chain joins TRBV12-3 or TRBV12-4 to TRBJ2-7, with D possibly matching TRBD1 (6 bases). The CDR3 is 13 residues long. V dropped 2 bases and J dropped 4 bases, with 9 bases sitting between them. As DNA, the CDR3 is TGTGCCAGCAGTTTAACAGGGCGATACGAGCAGTACTTC. Its protein is CASSLTGRYEQYF.

The chain recombines TRBV5-4 with TRBJ1-2; 9 positions agree with TRBD1. After removal of 0 bases from V and 6 bases from J, the junction contained 3 bases not matched to a gene. This CDR3 has 14 amino acids. CDR1 and CDR2 from the germline V gene are SGHNT and YYREEE (reference sequence). The CDR3 here is CASSLGDRVNGYTF. Written as DNA, the CDR3 is TGTGCCAGCAGCTTGGGGGACAGGGTGAATGGCTACACCTTC.

This clone was counted a few times. The chain has TRBV9 and TRBJ2-2; D remains unclear. CDR3 length: 12 amino acids. V lost 4 bases and J lost 6, with 7 bases in between. Germline V gene data show CDR1 as SGDLS and CDR2 as YYNGEE. CDR3 sequence reads: CASSPRAGELFF. The CDR3 nucleotides are TGTGCCAGCAGCCCTCGGGCCGGGGAGCTGTTTTTT.

A single count supports this clone. V is TRBV13 and J is TRBJ2-7, with 8 nucleotides matching TRBD1. Germline values: CDR1 PRHDT, CDR2 FYEKMQ (reference sequence). The V segment lost 4 bases and the J segment 5 bases; nucleotides outside the gene matches: 4. CDR3 size: 13 residues. CDR3 protein: CASSSTGADEQYF. The CDR3 bases are TGTGCCAGCAGCTCGACAGGGGCCGACGAGCAGTACTTC.

This clone was found once. The V call is TRBV27, the J call TRBJ1-5; weak D call: TRBD1 (5 bases). The V gene lost 0 bases and the J gene lost 7 bases, with 13 bases spanning the gap. Per the germline V gene, CDR1 is MNHEY and CDR2 is SMNVEV (reference sequence). The CDR3 contains 15 residues. Written as DNA, the CDR3 is TGTGCCAGCAGTTTATCCGGTGGGGGAGGCCAGCCCCAGCATTTT. Translation gives CASSLSGGGGQPQHF.

This clone was seen once. The DNA of the CDR3 is TGTGCCAGCCGACTAGCAGGGGAGACCCAGTACTTC. Translating gives CASRLAGETQYF. The V call is TRBV19, the J call TRBJ2-5; TRBD2 matches at 7 bases. The J segment lost 5 bases and the V segment lost 9 bases, leaving 6 bases of the junction unmatched. The CDR3 has 12 amino acids. The germline gives CDR1 LNHDA, CDR2 SQIVND (reference sequence).

The V and J genes are TRBV3-1 (or the pseudogene TRBV3-2) and TRBJ2-5, with 11 bases lining up with TRBD1. Germline V gene lookup returns CDR1 LGHDT and CDR2 YNNKEL (reference sequence). V lost 3 bases, J lost 4 bases, and 4 bases stayed unmatched. The CDR3 is 15 residues long. The CDR3 nucleotides read TGTGCCAGCAGCCAGGGGACAGGGGGAAGAGAGACCCAGTACTTC. It encodes CASSQGTGGRETQYF.

The chain carries TRBV7-2 and TRBJ2-5, with 10 bases matching TRBD2. Trimming removed 7 bases from V and 3 bases from J; junction bases left unmatched: 5. Germline CDR1 is SGHTA and CDR2 is FQGNSA. CDR3 length equals 14 residues. The CDR3 region is CASNERGGEETQYF. CDR3 bases: TGTGCCAGCAACGAGCGGGGGGGTGAAGAGACCCAGTACTTC.

This clone showed up just once. V is TRBV30 and J is TRBJ2-3, with TRBD1 matching over 8 bases. Trimming removed 5 bases from V and 0 bases from J; junction bases left unmatched: 7. In germline, CDR1 is GTSNPN, CDR2 SVGIG (reference sequence). This CDR3 comprises 15 residues. CDR3 region: CAWAGTGYSTDTQYF. The CDR3 DNA reads as TGTGCCTGGGCCGGGACAGGCTACAGCACAGATACGCAGTATTTT. Looking up the rest from reference TRBV30 and TRBJ2-3 gives the full variable domain: SQTIHQWPATLVQPVGSPLSLECTVEGTSNPNLYWYRQAAGRGLQLLFYSVGIGQISSEVPQNLSASRPQDRQFILSSKKLLLSDSGFYLCAWAGTGYSTDTQYFGPGTRLTVL.

The chain couples TRBV7-2 to TRBJ2-7; D is uncertain. This CDR3 is built from 16 residues. The V and J ends lost 0 bases and 2 bases respectively, with 14 bases between them. CDR1 SGHTA and CDR2 FQGNSA come from the germline V gene. In DNA form, the CDR3 reads TGTGCCAGCAGCTTAGCGGGCCAAATACCCACCTACGAGCAGTACTTC. It specifies CASSLAGQIPTYEQYF.

This chain connects TRBV4-2 to TRBJ2-1, with TRBD2 matching 7 bases. This CDR3 has 17 amino acids. The germline V gene encodes CDR1 LGHNA and CDR2 YNFKEQ. Losses at the gene ends were 0 bases for V and 7 bases for J; bases not matched to a gene: 12. The CDR3 loop is CASSQDHGGSLRNEQFF. In DNA, the CDR3 is TGTGCCAGCAGCCAAGATCACGGCGGGAGTTTGAGGAATGAGCAGTTCTTC.

There are a few counts of this clone. V gene TRBV5-4 combines with J gene TRBJ1-2, with 9 nucleotides matching TRBD1. The V segment lost 4 bases and the J segment 8 bases; nucleotides outside the gene matches: 9. The CDR3 is 14 residues long. In germline, CDR1 is SGHNT, CDR2 YYREEE (reference sequence). The CDR3 DNA is TGTGCCAGCAGCCCTGGGACAGGGCTCGAGGGCTACACCTTC. Its translation is CASSPGTGLEGYTF.